This note documents a single T cell receptor (beta chain) sequence. This sample was included in a study of glioma-infiltrating T cells after dendritic cell vaccination. Study overall: Dendritic cells derived from monocytes and pulsed with autologous tumor lysate formed the vaccine.

J gave up 1 base and V 3 bases, and 9 bases lay outside the gene matches. The CDR3 has 16 residues. Germline CDR1 SGDLS, CDR2 YYNGEE. Sequenced by immunoSEQ multiplex PCR; TCRdb stores in-frame clones only, minus some. The table lists about 67,000 clones, around 81% of them singletons. Patients had residual fresh-frozen tumor tissue and more than two years of survival data. The clonotype comes from a human donor with glioblastoma. Source: blood, taken before dendritic cell vaccination. The chain uses TRBV9 and TRBJ1-1, with 7 positions matching TRBD1. Here the CDR3 reads CASSERSGTANTEAFF. For the CDR3, the DNA is TGTGCCAGCAGCGAGAGATCCGGGACAGCGAACACTGAAGCTTTCTTT.